The entry that follows covers one T cell receptor beta chain sequence. Assay: immunoSEQ multiplex PCR; the TCRdb copy retains only in-frame clones and omits some. The data contain about 150,000 clones, just under 95% of them singletons. The CDR3 length is 16 residues. Germline CDR1 and CDR2: MNHNS and SASEGT. Trimming took 2 bases from V and 8 from J; bases not matched to a gene: 9. The data were obtained in a study of control samples from healthy donors and cancer patients. The chain combines TRBV6-1 with TRBJ1-4; TRBD1 agrees at 9 bases. Sequencing used blood. This clonotype was sampled from a man in his forties in good health. The CDR3 region is CASSEKLGQGHEKLFF. CDR3 nucleotides: TGTGCCAGCAGTGAAAAATTGGGACAGGGACACGAAAAACTGTTTTTT.